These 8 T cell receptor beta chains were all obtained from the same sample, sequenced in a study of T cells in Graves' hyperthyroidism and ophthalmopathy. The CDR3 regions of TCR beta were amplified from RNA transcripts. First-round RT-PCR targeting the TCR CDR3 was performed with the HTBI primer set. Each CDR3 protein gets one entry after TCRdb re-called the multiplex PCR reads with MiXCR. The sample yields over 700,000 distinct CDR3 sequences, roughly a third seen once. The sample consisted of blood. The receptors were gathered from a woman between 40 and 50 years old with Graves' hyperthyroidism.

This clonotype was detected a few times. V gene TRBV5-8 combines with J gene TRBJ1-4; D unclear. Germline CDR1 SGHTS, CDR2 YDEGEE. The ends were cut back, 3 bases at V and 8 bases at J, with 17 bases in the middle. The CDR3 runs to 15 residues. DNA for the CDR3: TGTGCCAGCAGCTCGGCCGAAGGCAGCCGGGAAAAACTGTTTTTT. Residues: CASSSAEGSREKLFF.

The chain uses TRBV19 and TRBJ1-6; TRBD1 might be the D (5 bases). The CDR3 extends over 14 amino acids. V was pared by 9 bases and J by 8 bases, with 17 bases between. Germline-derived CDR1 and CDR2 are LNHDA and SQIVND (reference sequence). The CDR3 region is CASSARDWDSPLHF. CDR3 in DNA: TGTGCCAGCAGCGCCCGGGACTGGGATTCACCCCTCCACTTT. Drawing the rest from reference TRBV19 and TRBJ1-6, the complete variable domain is DGGITQSPKYLFRKEGQNVTLSCEQNLNHDAMYWYRQDPGQGLRLIYYSQIVNDFQKGDIAEGYSVSREKKESFPLTVTSAQKNPTAFYLCASSARDWDSPLHFGNGTRLTVT.

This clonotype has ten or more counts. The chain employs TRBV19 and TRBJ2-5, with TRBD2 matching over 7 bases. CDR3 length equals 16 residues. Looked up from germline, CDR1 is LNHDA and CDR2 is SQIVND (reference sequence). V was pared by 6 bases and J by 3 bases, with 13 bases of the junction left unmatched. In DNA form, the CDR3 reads TGTGCCAGTAGCGTCGGAGCAGTGAGCGGGGAAGAGACCCAGTACTTC. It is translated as CASSVGAVSGEETQYF.

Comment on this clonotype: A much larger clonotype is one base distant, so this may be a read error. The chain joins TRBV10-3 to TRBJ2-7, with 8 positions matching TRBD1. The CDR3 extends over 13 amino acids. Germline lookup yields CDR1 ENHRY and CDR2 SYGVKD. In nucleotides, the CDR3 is TGTGCCAGCAAGTGGACAGGGACCTACGAGCCGTACTTC. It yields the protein CASKWTGTYEPYF.

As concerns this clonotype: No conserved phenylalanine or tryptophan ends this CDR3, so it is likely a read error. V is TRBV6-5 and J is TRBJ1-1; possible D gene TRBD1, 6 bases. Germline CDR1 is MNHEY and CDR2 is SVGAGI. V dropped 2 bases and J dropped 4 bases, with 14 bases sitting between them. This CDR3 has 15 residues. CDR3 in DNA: TGTGCCAGCAGTTACGGACCAACAGGGAGCACTGAAGCTTTCCTT. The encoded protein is CASSYGPTGSTEAFL.

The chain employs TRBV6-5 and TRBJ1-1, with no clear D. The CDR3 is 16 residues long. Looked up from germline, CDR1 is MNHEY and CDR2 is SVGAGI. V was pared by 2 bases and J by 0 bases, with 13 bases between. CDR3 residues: CASSYGVLPMNTEAFF. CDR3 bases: TGTGCCAGCAGTTACGGCGTGTTACCCATGAACACTGAAGCTTTCTTT.

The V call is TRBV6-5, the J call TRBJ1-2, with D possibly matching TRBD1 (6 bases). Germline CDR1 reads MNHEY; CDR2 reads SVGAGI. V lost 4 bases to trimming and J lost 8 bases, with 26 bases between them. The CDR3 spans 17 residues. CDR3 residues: CASSLRNAANRAGGYTF. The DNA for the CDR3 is TGTGCCAGCAGTTTAAGGAACGCCGCGAACAGGGCCGGGGGCTACACCTTC.

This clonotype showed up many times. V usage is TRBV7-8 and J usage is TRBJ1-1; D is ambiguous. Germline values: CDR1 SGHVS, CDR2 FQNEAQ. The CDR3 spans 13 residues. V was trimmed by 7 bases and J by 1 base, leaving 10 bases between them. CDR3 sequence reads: CASNNQENTEAFF. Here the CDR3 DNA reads TGTGCCAGCAACAATCAGGAGAACACTGAAGCTTTCTTT.